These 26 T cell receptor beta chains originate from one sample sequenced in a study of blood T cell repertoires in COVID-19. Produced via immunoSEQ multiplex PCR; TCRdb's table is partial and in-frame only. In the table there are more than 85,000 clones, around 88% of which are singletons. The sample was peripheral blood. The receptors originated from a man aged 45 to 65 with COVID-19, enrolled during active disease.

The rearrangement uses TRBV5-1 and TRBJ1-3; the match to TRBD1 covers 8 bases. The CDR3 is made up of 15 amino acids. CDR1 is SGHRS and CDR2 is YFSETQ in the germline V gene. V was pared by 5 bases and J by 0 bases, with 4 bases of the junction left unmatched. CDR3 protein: CASSQGASSGNTIYF. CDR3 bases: TGCGCCAGCAGTCAGGGGGCGAGCTCTGGAAACACCATATATTTT.

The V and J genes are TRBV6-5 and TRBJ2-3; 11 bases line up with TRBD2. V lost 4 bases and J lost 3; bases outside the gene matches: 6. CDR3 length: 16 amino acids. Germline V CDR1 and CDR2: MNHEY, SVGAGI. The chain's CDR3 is CASSLRLAGRTDTQYF. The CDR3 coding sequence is TGTGCCAGCAGTTTGAGACTAGCGGGGAGGACAGATACGCAGTATTTT.

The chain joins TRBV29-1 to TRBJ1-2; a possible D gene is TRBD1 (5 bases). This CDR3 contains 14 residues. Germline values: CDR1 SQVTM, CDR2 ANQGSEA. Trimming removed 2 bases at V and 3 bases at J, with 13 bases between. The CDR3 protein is CSVEYRGLDYGYTF. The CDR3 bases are TGCAGCGTTGAATATCGGGGACTGGACTATGGCTACACCTTC.

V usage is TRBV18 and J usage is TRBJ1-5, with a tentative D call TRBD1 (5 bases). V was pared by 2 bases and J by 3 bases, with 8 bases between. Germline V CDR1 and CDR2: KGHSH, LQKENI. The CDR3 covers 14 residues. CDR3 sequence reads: CASSPRQINQPQHF. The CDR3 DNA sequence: TGTGCCAGCTCACCAAGACAGATCAATCAGCCCCAGCATTTT. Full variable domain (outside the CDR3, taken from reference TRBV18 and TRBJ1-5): NAGVMQNPRHLVRRRGQEARLRCSPMKGHSHVYWYRQLPEEGLKFMVYLQKENIIDESGMPKERFSAEFPKEGPSILRIQQVVRGDSAAYFCASSPRQINQPQHFGDGTRLSIL.

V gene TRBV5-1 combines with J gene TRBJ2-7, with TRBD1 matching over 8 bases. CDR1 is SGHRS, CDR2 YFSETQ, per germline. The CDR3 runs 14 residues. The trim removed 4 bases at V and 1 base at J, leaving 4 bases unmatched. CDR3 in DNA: TGCGCCAGCAGCCCGGACAGGGCTTCCTACGAGCAGTACTTC. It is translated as CASSPDRASYEQYF.

The chain's CDR3 is CASSLGGRDNEQFF. The DNA of the CDR3 is TGCGCCAGCAGCTTAGGGGGCCGAGACAATGAGCAGTTCTTC. This sequence joins TRBV5-1 and TRBJ2-1, with 7 positions matching TRBD1. The V gene's germline CDR1 is SGHRS and CDR2 YFSETQ. Unmatched junction bases numbered 4, after V lost 2 bases and J lost 5 bases. There are 14 residues in the CDR3.

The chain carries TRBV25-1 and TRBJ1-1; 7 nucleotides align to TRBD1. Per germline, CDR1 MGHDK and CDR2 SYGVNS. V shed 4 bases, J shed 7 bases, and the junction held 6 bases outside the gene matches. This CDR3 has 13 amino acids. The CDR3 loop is CASSVPGQSEAFF. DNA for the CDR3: TGTGCCAGCAGTGTCCCGGGACAGAGTGAAGCTTTCTTT.

The CDR3 sequence is CASSITGASYGYTF. CDR3 bases: TGTGCCAGTAGTATAACAGGGGCTAGCTATGGCTACACCTTC. The V gene is TRBV19, the J gene TRBJ1-2; 7 bases align to TRBD1. The CDR3 has 14 amino acids. Trimming cost V 2 bases and J 4 bases; bases outside gene matches: 4. The germline gives CDR1 LNHDA, CDR2 SQIVND (reference sequence).

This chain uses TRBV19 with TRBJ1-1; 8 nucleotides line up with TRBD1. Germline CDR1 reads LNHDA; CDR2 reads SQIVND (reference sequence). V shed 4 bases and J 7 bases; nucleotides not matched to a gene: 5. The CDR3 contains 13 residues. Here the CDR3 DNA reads TGTGCCAGTAGTAAGGCCAGGGGGCTTGAAGCTTTCTTT. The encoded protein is CASSKARGLEAFF.

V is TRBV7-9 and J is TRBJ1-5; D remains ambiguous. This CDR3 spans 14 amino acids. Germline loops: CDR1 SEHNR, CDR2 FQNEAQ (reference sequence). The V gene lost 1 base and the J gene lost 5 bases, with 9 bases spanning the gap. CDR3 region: CASSLEGGHQPQHF. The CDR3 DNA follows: TGTGCCAGCAGCTTAGAGGGAGGGCATCAGCCCCAGCATTTT. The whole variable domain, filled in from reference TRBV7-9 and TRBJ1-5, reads DTGVSQNPRHKITKRGQNVTFRCDPISEHNRLYWYRQTLGQGPEFLTYFQNEAQLEKSRLLSDRFSAERPKGSFSTLEIQRTEQGDSAMYLCASSLEGGHQPQHFGDGTRLSIL.

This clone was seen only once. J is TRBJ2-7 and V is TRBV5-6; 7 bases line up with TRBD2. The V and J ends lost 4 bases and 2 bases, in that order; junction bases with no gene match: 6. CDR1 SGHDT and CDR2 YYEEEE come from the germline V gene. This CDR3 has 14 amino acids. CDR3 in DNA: TGTGCCAGCAGCCCCGGGACTACTCCCTACGAGCAGTACTTC. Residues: CASSPGTTPYEQYF.

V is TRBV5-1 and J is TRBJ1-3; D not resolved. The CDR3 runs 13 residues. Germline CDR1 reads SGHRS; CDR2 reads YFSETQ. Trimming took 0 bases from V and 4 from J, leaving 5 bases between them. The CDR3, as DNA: TGCGCCAGCAGCTTGGTCGGGGGAAACACCATATATTTT. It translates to CASSLVGGNTIYF.

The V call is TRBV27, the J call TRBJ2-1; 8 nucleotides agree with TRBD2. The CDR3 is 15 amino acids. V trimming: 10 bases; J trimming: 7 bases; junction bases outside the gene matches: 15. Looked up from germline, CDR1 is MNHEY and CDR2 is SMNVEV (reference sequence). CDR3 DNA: TGTGCCACCACCCCCGGTTTCGGGGGGGGGAATGAGCAGTTCTTC. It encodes CATTPGFGGGNEQFF.

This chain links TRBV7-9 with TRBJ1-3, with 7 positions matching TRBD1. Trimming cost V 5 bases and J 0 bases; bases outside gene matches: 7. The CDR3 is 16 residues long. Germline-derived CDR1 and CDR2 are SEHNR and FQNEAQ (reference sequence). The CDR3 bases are TGTGCCAGCAGCCCCGCCGGGACAGCCTCTGGAAACACCATATATTTT. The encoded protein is CASSPAGTASGNTIYF.

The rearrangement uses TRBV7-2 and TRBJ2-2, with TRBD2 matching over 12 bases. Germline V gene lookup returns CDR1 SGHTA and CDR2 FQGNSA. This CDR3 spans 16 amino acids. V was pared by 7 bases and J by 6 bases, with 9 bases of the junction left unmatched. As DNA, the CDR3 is TGTGCCAGCAACTACAGGACTAGCGGGGTTCCCGGGGAGCTGTTTTTT. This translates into CASNYRTSGVPGELFF.

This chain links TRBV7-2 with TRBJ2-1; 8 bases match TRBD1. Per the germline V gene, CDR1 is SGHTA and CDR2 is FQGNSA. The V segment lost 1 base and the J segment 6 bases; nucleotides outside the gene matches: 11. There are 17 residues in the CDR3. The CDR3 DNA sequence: TGTGCCAGCAGCTTAGATTTCTATCAGGGGGCAAGCAATGAGCAGTTCTTC. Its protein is CASSLDFYQGASNEQFF.

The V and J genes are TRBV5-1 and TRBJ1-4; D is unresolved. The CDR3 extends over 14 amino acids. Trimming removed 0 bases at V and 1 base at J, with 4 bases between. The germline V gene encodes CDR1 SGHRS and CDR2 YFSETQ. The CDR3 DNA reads TGCGCCAGCAGCTTGGATATAACTAATGAAAAACTGTTTTTT. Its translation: CASSLDITNEKLFF.

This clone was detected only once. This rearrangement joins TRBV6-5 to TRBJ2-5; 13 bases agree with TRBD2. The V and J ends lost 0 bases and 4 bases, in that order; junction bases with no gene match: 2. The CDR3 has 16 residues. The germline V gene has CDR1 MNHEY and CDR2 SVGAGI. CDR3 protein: CASSYSGTSGVETQYF. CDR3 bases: TGTGCCAGCAGTTACTCGGGGACTAGCGGGGTAGAGACCCAGTACTTC.

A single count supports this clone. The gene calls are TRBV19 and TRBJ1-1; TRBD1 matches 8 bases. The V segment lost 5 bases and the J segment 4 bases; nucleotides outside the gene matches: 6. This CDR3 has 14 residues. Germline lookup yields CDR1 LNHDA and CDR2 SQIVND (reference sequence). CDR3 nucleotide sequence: TGTGCCAGTAGTTCTAATACAGGGGGCACTGAAGCTTTCTTT. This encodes CASSSNTGGTEAFF.

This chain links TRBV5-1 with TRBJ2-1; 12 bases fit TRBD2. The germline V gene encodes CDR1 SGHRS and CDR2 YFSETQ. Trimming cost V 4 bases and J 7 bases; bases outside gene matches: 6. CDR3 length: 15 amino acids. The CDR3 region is CASSERLAGDNEQFF. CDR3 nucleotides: TGCGCCAGCAGCGAGCGACTAGCGGGGGATAATGAGCAGTTCTTC. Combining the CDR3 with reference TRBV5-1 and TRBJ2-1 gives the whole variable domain KAGVTQTPRYLIKTRGQQVTLSCSPISGHRSVSWYQQTPGQGLQFLFEYFSETQRNKGNFPGRFSGRQFSNSRSEMNVSTLELGDSALYLCASSERLAGDNEQFFGPGTRLTVL.

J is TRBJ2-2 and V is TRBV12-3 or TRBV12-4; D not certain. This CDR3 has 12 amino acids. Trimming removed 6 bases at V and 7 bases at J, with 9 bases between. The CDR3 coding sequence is TGTGCCAGCAGCCTGCGGTTCGGGGAGCTGTTTTTT. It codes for CASSLRFGELFF.

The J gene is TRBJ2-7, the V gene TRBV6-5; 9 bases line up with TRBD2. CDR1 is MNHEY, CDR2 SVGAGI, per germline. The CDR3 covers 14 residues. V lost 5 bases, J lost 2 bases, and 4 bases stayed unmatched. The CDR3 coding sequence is TGTGCCAGCAGTAACCGACTAGCGGCCTACGAGCAGTACTTC. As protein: CASSNRLAAYEQYF.

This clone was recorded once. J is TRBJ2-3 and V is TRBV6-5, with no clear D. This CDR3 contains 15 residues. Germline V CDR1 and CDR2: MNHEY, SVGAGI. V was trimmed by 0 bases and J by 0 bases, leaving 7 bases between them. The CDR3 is CASSYSRSSTDTQYF. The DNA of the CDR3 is TGTGCCAGCAGTTACTCTAGAAGTAGCACAGATACGCAGTATTTT.

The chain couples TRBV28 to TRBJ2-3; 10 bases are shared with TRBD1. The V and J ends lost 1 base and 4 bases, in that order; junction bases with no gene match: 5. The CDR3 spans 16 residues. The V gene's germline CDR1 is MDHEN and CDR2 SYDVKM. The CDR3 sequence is CASSLSGQGLADTQYF. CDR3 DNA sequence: TGTGCCAGCAGTTTATCGGGACAGGGGCTCGCAGATACGCAGTATTTT.

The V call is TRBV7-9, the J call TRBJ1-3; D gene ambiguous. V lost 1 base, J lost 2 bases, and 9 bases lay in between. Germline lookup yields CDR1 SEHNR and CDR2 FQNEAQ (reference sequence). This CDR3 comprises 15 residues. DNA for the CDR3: TGTGCCAGCAGCTTAGTGTCAATAGCTGGAAACACCATATATTTT. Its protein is CASSLVSIAGNTIYF.

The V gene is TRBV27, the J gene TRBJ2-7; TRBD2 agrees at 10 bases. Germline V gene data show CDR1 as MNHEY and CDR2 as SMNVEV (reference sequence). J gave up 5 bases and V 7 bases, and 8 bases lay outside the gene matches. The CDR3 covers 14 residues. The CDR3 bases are TGTGCCAGCACCCCGATAGCGGGGGGACACGAGCAGTACTTC. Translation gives CASTPIAGGHEQYF.